The entry below gives a single TCR beta chain sequence along with its context. The naive CD8 subset, CD45RO-negative cells positively selected for CCR7, excluded terminally differentiated effector memory CD45RA+ cells. Germline-derived CDR1 and CDR2 are MGHRA and YSYEKL. This CDR3 has 15 amino acids. J was trimmed by 8 bases and V by 4 bases; bases with no gene match: 10. The table came from immunoSEQ multiplex PCR; TCRdb's copy has only in-frame clones and leaves some out. The sample contains 2 million to 2.5 million clones, about 93% of which appear only once. This sample was included in a study of shared clonotypes between healthy human individuals.

The receptor comes from a young man in good health. Some clones in this sample may be carry-over from other donors' samples. This chain joins TRBV4-1 and TRBJ2-3; 9 positions match TRBD1. Sequencing was carried out using naive CD8+ T cells from PBMCs. The CDR3 protein is CASSPYRGQNGTQYF. CDR3 sequence (DNA): TGCGCCAGCAGCCCCTACAGGGGGCAAAATGGTACGCAGTATTTT.